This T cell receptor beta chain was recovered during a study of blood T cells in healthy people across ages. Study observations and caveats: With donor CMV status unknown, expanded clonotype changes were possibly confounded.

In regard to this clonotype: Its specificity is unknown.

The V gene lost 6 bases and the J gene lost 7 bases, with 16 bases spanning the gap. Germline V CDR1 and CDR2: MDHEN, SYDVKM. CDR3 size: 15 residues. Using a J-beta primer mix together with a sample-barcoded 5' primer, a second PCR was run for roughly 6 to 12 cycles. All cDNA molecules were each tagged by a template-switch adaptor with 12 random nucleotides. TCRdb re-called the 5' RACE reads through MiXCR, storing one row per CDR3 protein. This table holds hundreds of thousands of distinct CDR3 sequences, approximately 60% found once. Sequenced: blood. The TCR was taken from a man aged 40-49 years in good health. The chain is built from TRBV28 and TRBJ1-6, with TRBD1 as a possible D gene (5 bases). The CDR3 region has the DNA TGTGCCAGCAGCCCGGGGGGGGTTACCAATTCACCCCTCCACTTT. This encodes CASSPGGVTNSPLHF.